The 2 T cell receptor beta chains reported below all come from one sample, sequenced in a study of T cells in women clearing cervical HPV infection. Using immunoSEQ multiplex PCR, the repertoire was profiled, and TCRdb retains in-frame clones only, with some absent. The sample holds about 34,000 clones. Sequences were obtained from blood buffy coat. The receptor set was obtained from a woman between 18 and 75 years old with a cervical HPV16 infection that either progressed to CIN3+ or cleared (not recorded which).

As concerns this clone: The CDR3 end is not reached by the read, which stops 3 residues before it; the germline J gene fills it in. V and J are TRBV7-9 and TRBJ2-7; unclear D gene. V lost 1 base, J lost 5 bases, and 12 bases lay in between. The CDR3 extends over 14 amino acids. Germline lookup yields CDR1 SEHNR and CDR2 FQNEAQ (reference sequence). CDR3 in amino acids: CASSLGSGFDEQYF. Partial CDR3 DNA: TGTGCCAGCAGCTTAGGTTCCGGGTTCGACGAG.

A note on this clone: Read data end 3 residues before the CDR3 end; the end is taken from the germline J gene. This chain uses TRBV2 with TRBJ1-1; 10 bases line up with TRBD1. The CDR3 sequence is 13 residues long. The germline V gene encodes CDR1 SNHLY and CDR2 FYNNEI. CDR3 DNA, as far as it was read: TGTGCCAGCAGACCTGACAGGGGGCAAGTA. The encoded protein is CASRPDRGQV. The CDR3 as a whole reads CASRPDRGQVAFF.